What follows are 25 T cell receptor beta chains derived from one specimen sequenced in a study of T-cell memory formation after mild COVID-19. TCRdb itself ran the 5' RACE reads through MiXCR, one entry per CDR3 protein. This repertoire shows roughly 89,000 distinct CDR3 sequences, over 13% found once; its top ten account for around two fifths. Material for sequencing was PBMCs or a T cell subset sorted from them (not recorded which). These receptors came from a man aged 18 to 29 who had mild COVID-19 (a few samples of this study predate the infection). Cell type and time point are not known.

The V and J genes are TRBV29-1 and TRBJ2-3, with a weak D call TRBD2 (6 bases). Germline V gene data show CDR1 as SQVTM and CDR2 as ANQGSEA. CDR3 size: 16 residues. Trimming took 3 bases from V and 2 from J, leaving 18 bases between them. CDR3 residues: CSVDPHWGEYTDTQYF. CDR3 bases: TGCAGCGTTGACCCGCACTGGGGGGAATACACAGATACGCAGTATTTT.

This clonotype was recorded once. The rearrangement links TRBV7-8 to TRBJ2-5; 8 positions agree with TRBD2. Germline values: CDR1 SGHVS, CDR2 FQNEAQ. The CDR3 is 16 amino acids. The ends lost 5 bases at V and 0 bases at J; junction bases unmatched: 8. CDR3 loop: CASSKISGTYQETQYF. DNA of the CDR3: TGTGCCAGCAGCAAAATTAGCGGGACGTACCAAGAGACCCAGTACTTC.

Only a few counts were recorded for this clonotype. The junction does not match germline at one end; this may be a read error. V usage is TRBV6-1 and J usage is TRBJ2-5; 10 bases map to TRBD2. This CDR3 region has 18 residues. Per the germline V gene, CDR1 is MNHNS and CDR2 is SASEGT. This CDR3 is CASSEAKLAGALRETQYF. The CDR3 DNA is TGTGCCAGCAGCGAAGCAAAGCTAGCGGGGGCCCTCCGGGAGACCCAGTACTTC.

This clonotype has a count of ten or more. V is TRBV7-9 and J is TRBJ2-3, with 14 bases that match TRBD2. The CDR3 runs 16 residues. CDR1 is SEHNR and CDR2 is FQNEAQ in the germline V gene (reference sequence). Germline trimming cut 5 bases from V and 5 bases from J; bases unmatched to any gene: 6. This chain's CDR3 is CASSDETSGRGDTQYF. The DNA for the CDR3 is TGTGCCAGCAGCGACGAGACTAGCGGGAGGGGAGATACGCAGTATTTT.

The chain has TRBV4-2 and TRBJ1-1; TRBD1 is a possible D gene (6 bases). The germline CDR1 and CDR2 sequences are LGHNA and YNFKEQ. CDR3 size: 15 residues. The ends were cut back, 4 bases at V and 3 bases at J, with 15 bases in the middle. The CDR3 here is CASSPPNRAYTEAFF. In DNA, the CDR3 is TGTGCCAGCAGCCCCCCGAACAGGGCGTACACTGAAGCTTTCTTT.

This clonotype was observed a handful of times. CDR3 protein: CASSHVSYEQYF. CDR3 nucleotide sequence: TGTGCCAGCAGTCATGTTAGCTACGAGCAGTACTTC. The chain links TRBV12-3 or TRBV12-4 to TRBJ2-7; D is unclear. The CDR3 is made up of 12 amino acids. Trimming removed 5 bases from V and 3 bases from J, with 8 bases in between.

The chain has TRBV7-3 and TRBJ2-2; TRBD1 might be the D (5 bases). Trimming cost V 4 bases and J 6 bases, with 15 bases left between them. In germline, CDR1 is SGHTA, CDR2 FQGTGA. The CDR3 sequence is 15 residues long. The CDR3 nucleotides read TGTGCCAGCAGCTCCAGCAGGGCTCTACCCGGGGAGCTGTTTTTT. As protein: CASSSSRALPGELFF. Filled out from reference TRBV7-3 and TRBJ2-2, the complete variable domain reads GAGVSQTPSNKVTEKGKYVELRCDPISGHTALYWYRQSLGQGPEFLIYFQGTGAADDSGLPNDRFFAVRPEGSVSTLKIQRTERGDSAVYLCASSSSRALPGELFFGEGSRLTVL.

V is TRBV6-2 or TRBV6-3 and J is TRBJ1-1; D is unresolved. Germline loops: CDR1 MNHEY, CDR2 SVGEGT. V was trimmed by 5 bases and J by 1 base, leaving 8 bases between them. This CDR3 has 13 amino acids. In nucleotides, the CDR3 is TGTGCCAGCAGTACCGGTACGAACACTGAAGCTTTCTTT. Its protein product is CASSTGTNTEAFF.

This clonotype was recorded once. The chain is built from TRBV13 and TRBJ2-1; D possibly corresponds to TRBD2 (7 bases). The CDR3 has 14 amino acids. Germline CDR1 and CDR2: PRHDT and FYEKMQ (reference sequence). V gave up 2 bases and J gave up 9 bases, with 14 bases separating them. The CDR3 DNA reads TGTGCCAGCAGCTTAAGGGGGGGGAAGGCTGAGCAGTTCTTC. This encodes CASSLRGGKAEQFF.

V gene TRBV2 combines with J gene TRBJ2-7; TRBD1 matches at 8 bases. The CDR3 consists of 12 residues. V lost 10 bases and J lost 6; bases outside the gene matches: 8. CDR1 SNHLY and CDR2 FYNNEI come from the germline V gene. The CDR3 loop is CAIRDRSGEQYF. The CDR3 nucleotides read TGTGCCATCCGGGACAGGAGTGGCGAGCAGTACTTC.

This clonotype came up a few times. The gene calls are TRBV4-1 and TRBJ2-5; a weak D match, TRBD1 (6 bases). From germline, CDR1 is MGHRA and CDR2 YSYEKL. V was trimmed by 5 bases and J by 5 bases, leaving 12 bases between them. This CDR3 has 13 residues. The CDR3, as DNA: TGCGCCAGCAGCTCCGGACAGATCGAGACCCAGTACTTC. Translating it yields CASSSGQIETQYF.

V usage is TRBV7-9 and J usage is TRBJ1-2; D is uncertain. Trimming removed 5 bases from V and 7 bases from J, with 17 bases in between. CDR1 is SEHNR and CDR2 is FQNEAQ in the germline V gene (reference sequence). The CDR3 covers 14 residues. For the CDR3, the DNA is TGTGCCAGCAGCCCACCCCGGGGAGGTGGTGGCTACACCTTC. Translation gives CASSPPRGGGGYTF.

The sample holds a few counts of this clonotype. V and J are TRBV6-5 and TRBJ1-1; 8 nucleotides align to TRBD1. The germline gives CDR1 MNHEY, CDR2 SVGAGI. The CDR3 totals 15 residues. The V and J ends lost 4 bases and 3 bases, in that order; junction bases with no gene match: 7. Written as DNA, the CDR3 is TGTGCCAGCAGTTTGGGGACAGGCGGAGACACTGAAGCTTTCTTT. It is translated as CASSLGTGGDTEAFF.

This chain links TRBV7-6 with TRBJ2-1; 8 nucleotides align to TRBD2. The CDR3 runs to 15 residues. Germline V lookup: CDR1 SGHVS, CDR2 FNYEAQ. The V and J ends lost 1 base and 6 bases, in that order; junction bases with no gene match: 5. The CDR3 region is CASSLGLAGPNEQFF. CDR3 coding DNA: TGTGCCAGCAGCTTAGGGCTAGCGGGTCCCAATGAGCAGTTCTTC.

This clonotype occurred a few times. The chain carries TRBV3-1 and TRBJ1-1; D might be TRBD1 (5 bases). Germline CDR1 and CDR2: LGHDT and YNNKEL (reference sequence). The V end lost 3 bases, the J end lost 1 base, and 12 bases lay between the germline ends. The CDR3 spans 15 residues. CDR3 sequence reads: CASSHSPTGNTEAFF. CDR3 sequence (DNA): TGTGCCAGCAGCCATTCTCCTACAGGGAACACTGAAGCTTTCTTT.

With regard to this clonotype: Just one base apart from a much larger clone, this may be a read error. The CDR3 ends on some other residue instead of the conserved phenylalanine or tryptophan, so this is likely a read error. V gene TRBV7-9 combines with J gene TRBJ2-5; TRBD1 aligns across 7 bases. CDR1 is SEHNR and CDR2 is FQNEAQ in the germline V gene (reference sequence). The CDR3 spans 15 residues. V lost 5 bases to trimming and J lost 5 bases; unmatched junction nucleotides: 11. DNA for the CDR3: TGTGCCAGCAGCCACCTAGCCCGGGGACAGGAGACCCAGTACTTA. Amino acids: CASSHLARGQETQYL.

This clonotype has more than one count but fewer than ten. This chain joins TRBV12-3 or TRBV12-4 and TRBJ2-2; TRBD2 matches 7 bases. V lost 3 bases and J lost 4; bases outside the gene matches: 8. There are 16 residues in the CDR3. CDR3 sequence (DNA): TGTGCCAGCAGTTTCCCTGGGGGGGTGGGCACCGGGGAGCTGTTTTTT. This codes for CASSFPGGVGTGELFF.

Only a few counts were recorded for this clonotype. The genes are TRBV4-3 and TRBJ1-2; TRBD1 aligns across 10 bases. V was clipped by 5 bases and J by 4 bases; unmatched bases: 4. The germline gives CDR1 LGHNA, CDR2 YSLEER. The CDR3 runs to 14 residues. The CDR3 protein is CASSKGQGGYGYTF. CDR3 nucleotide sequence: TGCGCCAGCAGCAAAGGACAGGGGGGCTATGGCTACACCTTC.

In this sample, this clonotype turned up many times. This chain's CDR3 is CASSLGGGAGDTQYF. CDR3 bases: TGTGCCAGCAGTCTAGGAGGGGGGGCCGGGGATACGCAGTATTTT. V usage is TRBV12-3 or TRBV12-4 and J usage is TRBJ2-3, with a weak D call TRBD2 (7 bases). The length of the CDR3 is 15 residues. Trimming pared 5 bases from V and 6 bases from J, leaving 18 bases between.

This clonotype came up many times. The rearrangement links TRBV7-2 to TRBJ2-5; the D gene is possibly TRBD2 (6 bases). This CDR3 has 15 residues. Germline V gene lookup returns CDR1 SGHTA and CDR2 FQGNSA. The V end lost 5 bases, the J end lost 5 bases, and 18 bases lay between the germline ends. In DNA, the CDR3 is TGTGCCAGCAGCCCGACCCAGGCGGGGTGGGAGACCCAGTACTTC. Amino acids: CASSPTQAGWETQYF.

The chain has TRBV2 and TRBJ2-1; 9 positions agree with TRBD1. The CDR3 extends over 15 amino acids. V was clipped by 4 bases and J by 8 bases; unmatched bases: 9. The V gene's germline CDR1 is SNHLY and CDR2 FYNNEI. CDR3 nucleotides: TGTGCCAGCAGTGCGGACAGGGGTTTGATCCATGAGCAGTTCTTC. Amino acids: CASSADRGLIHEQFF.

This clonotype turned up a few times. The chain joins TRBV7-2 to TRBJ2-1, with a tentative D call TRBD1 (5 bases). The CDR3 contains 12 residues. V lost 5 bases to trimming and J lost 9 bases, with 11 bases between them. In germline, CDR1 is SGHTA, CDR2 FQGNSA. This CDR3 reads CASSLLGLEQFF. In nucleotides, the CDR3 is TGTGCCAGCAGCCTCCTGGGGCTTGAGCAGTTCTTC.

CDR3 sequence reads: CASSPWVGTEAFF. CDR3 bases: TGTGCCAGCAGCCCTTGGGTGGGTACTGAAGCTTTCTTT. The chain has TRBV9 and TRBJ1-1; no definite D call. V was shortened by 4 bases and J by 5 bases, with 12 bases between the two germline ends. Germline V gene data show CDR1 as SGDLS and CDR2 as YYNGEE. This CDR3 has 13 amino acids.

V is TRBV20-1 and J is TRBJ2-5; the match to TRBD2 covers 8 bases. The germline V gene has CDR1 DFQATT and CDR2 SNEGSKA (reference sequence). With V trimmed by 5 bases and J by 2 bases, 7 bases remained unmatched. The CDR3 has 14 amino acids. The CDR3 coding sequence is TGCAGTGCTCCGCGGGGGGCCAGGCAAGAGACCCAGTACTTC. As protein: CSAPRGARQETQYF.

The J gene is TRBJ2-7, the V gene TRBV5-5; 7 positions match TRBD1. The CDR3 covers 14 residues. Germline V lookup: CDR1 SGHKS, CDR2 YYEKEE (reference sequence). Trimming took 4 bases from V and 1 from J; bases not matched to a gene: 5. In DNA, the CDR3 is TGTGCCAGCAGCAAAGGGGGCTTTTCCTACGAGCAGTACGTC. The encoded protein is CASSKGGFSYEQYV.